This TCR beta chain was documented in a study of T-cell memory formation after mild COVID-19. The 5'RACE method, run with constant-segment primers, produced TCR alpha and TCR beta cDNA libraries (carrying sample barcodes and UMIs). TCRdb reprocessed the 5' RACE reads with MiXCR, giving one entry per CDR3 protein. In the table there are roughly 130,000 distinct CDR3 sequences, roughly 15% of which are singletons. V lost 3 bases and J lost 7, with 15 bases in between. CDR3 size: 14 residues. Germline CDR1 KGHSH, CDR2 LQKENI. J is TRBJ2-5 and V is TRBV18; D is uncertain. The clonotype comes from an adult woman who had mild COVID-19 (a few samples of this study predate the infection). Cell type and time point are not known. Sample: PBMCs or a T cell subset sorted from them (not recorded which). The CDR3, as DNA: TGTGCCAGCTCACCCTCCGCAGGAGTGCCGACCCAGTACTTC. This encodes CASSPSAGVPTQYF.